One and the same sample provided the 28 T cell receptor beta chains below, sequenced in a study of blood T cell repertoires in COVID-19. This table comes from immunoSEQ multiplex PCR, and its TCRdb copy is limited to in-frame clones, with some not included. The top ten clones hold less than 8.5% of a sample with 240,000 or so clones, approximately 86% of them seen once. The sequencing input was peripheral blood. The receptors were gathered from a woman aged 70-85 years with active or convalescent COVID-19.

In the case of this clone: This sample includes further DNA sequences coding for the same CDR3. This sequence joins TRBV12-3 or TRBV12-4 and TRBJ1-4; D call uncertain. The V end lost 6 bases, the J end lost 8 bases, and 7 bases lay between the germline ends. The CDR3 length is 11 residues. CDR3 protein: CASSRGEKLFF. As DNA, the CDR3 is TGTGCCAGCAGCCGAGGGGAAAAACTGTTTTTT.

This clone was observed once. The CDR3 is CASLRDPRNYGYTF. As DNA, the CDR3 is TGTGCCAGCTTGAGGGATCCTCGTAACTATGGCTACACCTTC. The V gene is TRBV19, the J gene TRBJ1-2; D call uncertain. The CDR3 consists of 14 residues. The V and J ends lost 9 bases and 1 base respectively, with 15 bases between them. Germline assignment: CDR1 LNHDA and CDR2 SQIVND (reference sequence).

The chain recombines TRBV2 with TRBJ1-6; 8 bases fit TRBD1. CDR3 length: 15 residues. Germline V gene lookup returns CDR1 SNHLY and CDR2 FYNNEI. J gave up 7 bases and V 5 bases, and 7 bases lay outside the gene matches. CDR3 sequence: CASSQLQGGNSPLHF. The CDR3 DNA reads TGTGCCAGCAGTCAACTACAGGGGGGGAATTCACCCCTCCACTTT.

The V gene is TRBV9, the J gene TRBJ2-3; 7 bases match TRBD1. The germline V gene encodes CDR1 SGDLS and CDR2 YYNGEE. The CDR3 runs 15 residues. Trimming took 3 bases from V and 0 from J; bases not matched to a gene: 4. The CDR3 region is CASSEGAVSTDTQYF. The CDR3 DNA reads TGTGCCAGCAGCGAGGGGGCGGTTAGCACAGATACGCAGTATTTT.

The chain has TRBV4-2 and TRBJ2-2; a weak D match, TRBD1 (5 bases). With 4 bases removed from V and 6 bases from J, the gap between germline ends came to 15 bases. The CDR3 consists of 15 residues. Germline CDR1 is LGHNA and CDR2 is YNFKEQ. The CDR3 DNA reads TGTGCCAGCAGCCTACACCAGGGTGGCGCCGGGGAGCTGTTTTTT. Its protein is CASSLHQGGAGELFF.

The chain couples TRBV29-1 to TRBJ1-2, with a tentative D call TRBD1 (6 bases). The germline V gene has CDR1 SQVTM and CDR2 ANQGSEA. The CDR3 has 12 residues. V was clipped by 6 bases and J by 4 bases, with 12 bases between them. CDR3 in amino acids: CSVSTGSYGYTF. The DNA for the CDR3 is TGCAGCGTATCTACAGGGTCCTATGGCTACACCTTC.

The CDR3 DNA follows: TGTGCCAGCAGCTTGTTCCAGGGGGTCATTGAAGCTTTCTTT. Translating gives CASSLFQGVIEAFF. This chain uses TRBV11-2 with TRBJ1-1, with 7 bases fitting TRBD1. The V and J ends lost 3 bases and 7 bases, in that order; junction bases with no gene match: 8. The CDR3 length is 14 residues. CDR1 is SGHAT and CDR2 is FQNNGV in the germline V gene.

The rearrangement links TRBV4-1 to TRBJ2-1, with a tentative D call TRBD2 (5 bases). The CDR3 sequence is 16 residues long. Germline CDR1 is MGHRA and CDR2 is YSYEKL. Between the trimmed V and J ends, which lost 1 base and 0 bases, there was a span of 10 bases. CDR3 DNA sequence: TGCGCCAGCAGCCAAGTAGCGCCGAGCTCCTACAATGAGCAGTTCTTC. Translation gives CASSQVAPSSYNEQFF.

The chain uses TRBV3-1 (or the pseudogene TRBV3-2) and TRBJ2-7, with 9 bases matching TRBD2. Trimming at V came to 4 bases and at J to 13 bases, leaving 20 bases not matched to a gene. This CDR3 spans 16 amino acids. CDR1 is LGHDT, CDR2 YNNKEL, per germline (reference sequence). The CDR3 region has the DNA TGTGCCAGCAGCCGGAACCCGGGACTAGCATCCCCTACACCTTACTTC. Its protein product is CASSRNPGLASPTPYF.

The chain carries TRBV6-5 and TRBJ2-1; D uncertain. Looked up from germline, CDR1 is MNHEY and CDR2 is SVGAGI. Trimming pared 7 bases from V and 4 bases from J, leaving 8 bases between. The CDR3 totals 12 residues. This CDR3 is CASTWAYNEQFF. In DNA, the CDR3 is TGTGCCAGCACTTGGGCATACAATGAGCAGTTCTTC.

The genes are TRBV20-1 and TRBJ2-2; tentatively, D is TRBD2 (7 bases). V lost 3 bases and J lost 7, with 15 bases in between. The CDR3 is made up of 14 amino acids. Per germline, CDR1 DFQATT and CDR2 SNEGSKA (reference sequence). DNA for the CDR3: TGCAGTGCTAGTGTGGGGGGGGCGAACGGGGAGCTGTTTTTT. Amino acid sequence: CSASVGGANGELFF.

This chain uses TRBV3-1 (or the pseudogene TRBV3-2) with TRBJ1-1; the match to TRBD1 covers 7 bases. J gave up 11 bases and V 0 bases, and 6 bases lay outside the gene matches. The CDR3 runs 13 residues. Per germline, CDR1 LGHDT and CDR2 YNNKEL (reference sequence). The DNA for the CDR3 is TGTGCCAGCAGCCAAGAGGCGGACAGGCCCGCTTTCTTT. This sequence encodes CASSQEADRPAFF.

The V and J genes are TRBV7-9 and TRBJ2-5; a weak D match, TRBD1 (6 bases). Germline V gives CDR1 SEHNR, CDR2 FQNEAQ (reference sequence). V was shortened by 1 base and J by 3 bases, with 9 bases between the two germline ends. The CDR3 extends over 14 amino acids. CDR3 nucleotides: TGTGCCAGCAGCTTAGTGTCAGGGGAAGAGACCCAGTACTTC. Its translation: CASSLVSGEETQYF.

This clone was seen more than once but under ten times. The chain joins TRBV12-3 or TRBV12-4 to TRBJ1-1; D not resolved. Trimming removed 3 bases from V and 5 bases from J, with 4 bases in between. This CDR3 has 11 residues. The CDR3 DNA is TGTGCCAGCAGTTTGAGGACTGAAGCTTTCTTT. Translated: CASSLRTEAFF.

The rearrangement links TRBV19 to TRBJ2-3, with D possibly TRBD1 on 6 matching bases. CDR1 is LNHDA and CDR2 is SQIVND in the germline V gene (reference sequence). The CDR3 sequence is 15 residues long. Deletions cut 4 bases from V and 2 bases from J, with 13 bases between. The CDR3 protein is CASSTVRDITDTQYF. CDR3 DNA: TGTGCCAGTAGTACCGTCCGGGACATCACAGATACGCAGTATTTT. Using reference TRBV19 and TRBJ2-3 for the parts outside the CDR3, the full variable domain is DGGITQSPKYLFRKEGQNVTLSCEQNLNHDAMYWYRQDPGQGLRLIYYSQIVNDFQKGDIAEGYSVSREKKESFPLTVTSAQKNPTAFYLCASSTVRDITDTQYFGPGTRLTVL.

The chain carries TRBV27 and TRBJ1-1; D is ambiguous. CDR3 size: 14 residues. Germline CDR1 and CDR2: MNHEY and SMNVEV (reference sequence). Trimming removed 3 bases at V and 0 bases at J, with 8 bases between. The CDR3 coding sequence is TGTGCCAGCAGTTTCAACGGTATGAACACTGAAGCTTTCTTT. Translating gives CASSFNGMNTEAFF.

The rearrangement uses TRBV3-1 (or the pseudogene TRBV3-2) and TRBJ1-5; a weak D match, TRBD1 (5 bases). The CDR3 is 13 residues long. Germline V gives CDR1 LGHDT, CDR2 YNNKEL (reference sequence). V was clipped by 1 base and J by 4 bases, with 5 bases between them. CDR3 sequence (DNA): TGTGCCAGCAGCCAAGGACAGAATCAGCCCCAGCATTTT. Translated, it gives CASSQGQNQPQHF.

The J gene is TRBJ2-2, the V gene TRBV6-2 or TRBV6-3, with TRBD1 identical over 8 bases. The CDR3 is 20 residues long. Trimming at V came to 0 bases and at J to 1 base, leaving 13 bases not matched to a gene. Germline V gene sequence: CDR1 MNHEY, CDR2 SVGEGT. The CDR3 loop is CASSYSRMFPGTGNTGELFF. CDR3 coding DNA: TGTGCCAGCAGTTACTCCCGAATGTTCCCCGGGACAGGGAACACCGGGGAGCTGTTTTTT.

The gene calls are TRBV6-7 and TRBJ1-2, with D maybe TRBD1 (6 bases). TRBV6-7 is flagged as an ORF with uncertain function. V was clipped by 2 bases and J by 9 bases, with 10 bases between them. This CDR3 region has 12 residues. DNA for the CDR3: TGTGCCAGCAGTTACCAGGGGAGTAGCTACACCTTC. It is translated as CASSYQGSSYTF.

The J gene is TRBJ1-6, the V gene TRBV18; D is unresolved. This CDR3 spans 15 amino acids. The ends were cut back, 3 bases at V and 7 bases at J, with 13 bases in the middle. Germline CDR1 KGHSH, CDR2 LQKENI. CDR3 sequence: CASSPSVNPNSPLHF. For the CDR3, the DNA is TGTGCCAGCTCACCCTCAGTGAACCCGAATTCACCCCTCCACTTT. The full variable domain, with the rest looked up from reference TRBV18 and TRBJ1-6, is NAGVMQNPRHLVRRRGQEARLRCSPMKGHSHVYWYRQLPEEGLKFMVYLQKENIIDESGMPKERFSAEFPKEGPSILRIQQVVRGDSAAYFCASSPSVNPNSPLHFGNGTRLTVT.

The chain couples TRBV4-3 to TRBJ1-4; TRBD1 is a possible D gene (5 bases). Germline V gives CDR1 LGHNA, CDR2 YSLEER. The germline V and J ends were trimmed by 0 bases and 4 bases, with 15 bases remaining between them. This CDR3 contains 17 residues. Here the CDR3 DNA reads TGCGCCAGCAGCCAAGATCTTTTATCCGACAGTAATGAAAAACTGTTTTTT. Encoded protein: CASSQDLLSDSNEKLFF.

The chain recombines TRBV24-1 with TRBJ2-7; a possible D gene is TRBD2 (7 bases). The CDR3 consists of 14 residues. CDR1 is KGHDR and CDR2 is SFDVKD in the germline V gene. Trimming stripped 5 bases from V and 2 bases from J, with 12 bases between. The DNA of the CDR3 is TGTGCCACCAGTGGGGGGGGCTTCACCTACGAGCAGTACTTC. Translation: CATSGGGFTYEQYF.

The chain joins TRBV4-3 to TRBJ1-1; the D gene is possibly TRBD1 (5 bases). Looked up from germline, CDR1 is LGHNA and CDR2 is YSLEER. The CDR3 consists of 13 residues. The V end was cut by 0 bases, the J end by 9 bases, with 11 bases between. CDR3 in DNA: TGCGCCAGCAGCCAAGAGGAGGGGCGGCAAGCTTTCTTT. This sequence encodes CASSQEEGRQAFF.

This clone was found a few times. The chain links TRBV18 to TRBJ1-6; TRBD1 is a possible D gene (6 bases). From germline, CDR1 is KGHSH and CDR2 LQKENI. The CDR3 totals 17 residues. Deletions cut 0 bases from V and 6 bases from J, with 15 bases between. As DNA, the CDR3 is TGTGCCAGCTCACCACCCCTCGGGGGGGCCGTTAATTCACCCCTCCACTTT. This gives the protein CASSPPLGGAVNSPLHF.

V usage is TRBV5-4 and J usage is TRBJ2-1; TRBD1 matches at 7 bases. CDR3 size: 15 residues. With V trimmed by 4 bases and J by 6 bases, 10 bases remained unmatched. Germline V gene sequence: CDR1 SGHNT, CDR2 YYREEE (reference sequence). In DNA form, the CDR3 reads TGTGCCAGCAGCCTCCGACAGGGAATCCCCAATGAGCAGTTCTTC. It specifies CASSLRQGIPNEQFF.

The chain employs TRBV18 and TRBJ1-5, with 10 nucleotides matching TRBD1. CDR1 is KGHSH and CDR2 is LQKENI in the germline V gene. The trim removed 4 bases at V and 7 bases at J, leaving 4 bases unmatched. There are 14 residues in the CDR3. The CDR3 coding sequence is TGTGCCAGCTCACTTCGACAGGGGGCCCAGCCCCAGCATTTT. Translated, it gives CASSLRQGAQPQHF.

The chain uses TRBV5-6 and TRBJ2-3, with 10 bases that match TRBD2. CDR3 length equals 15 residues. The junction had 0 bases not matched to a gene; V was cut back by 1 base and J by 1 base. Per the germline V gene, CDR1 is SGHDT and CDR2 is YYEEEE. The CDR3 here is CASSLTSGGTDTQYF. The CDR3 nucleotides are TGTGCCAGCAGCTTGACTAGCGGGGGCACAGATACGCAGTATTTT.

The chain joins TRBV27 to TRBJ1-2, with 8 bases matching TRBD1. Losses at the gene ends were 6 bases for V and 9 bases for J; bases not matched to a gene: 12. CDR1 is MNHEY and CDR2 is SMNVEV in the germline V gene (reference sequence). The CDR3 spans 14 residues. CDR3 nucleotide sequence: TGTGCCAGCAGATCCCTGGACAGGGCAGTGAGCTACACCTTC. It codes for CASRSLDRAVSYTF.